A selection of T cell receptor beta chains follows, all from one sample in a study of blood T cell repertoires in COVID-19. TCRdb's copy holds only in-frame clones and misses some; the assay was immunoSEQ multiplex PCR. The repertoire has about 210,000 clones, around 90% of them found once; the top ten carry 1% to 1.5%. Sequencing was done on a sample of peripheral blood. The receptors derive from a man between 25 and 39 years old with acute or convalescent COVID-19. Each CDR3 is given with its conserved first and last residue. Each record gives: clone size, D gene, J gene, V gene, CDR3 DNA, CDR3 protein. A D gene is named only where the DNA matches it firmly. Only part of the rows carry a size: once, few, many, or a class if the clone is expanded.

.	.	TRBJ2-1	TRBV7-9	TGTGCCAGCAGCTTACCGAGCGCGATGTCTTCTTACAATGAGCAGTTCTTC	CASSLPSAMSSYNEQFF
.	.	TRBJ2-3	TRBV19	TGTGCCAGTAGCCCCGAGAACACAGATACGCAGTATTTT	CASSPENTDTQYF
.	.	TRBJ2-3	TRBV29-1	TGCAGCGCCTTCCCCATAGCTAGCACAGATACGCAGTATTTT	CSAFPIASTDTQYF
.	.	TRBJ1-5	TRBV28	TGTGCCAGCAGTGATGCGGTTCAGCCCCAGCATTTT	CASSDAVQPQHF
.	.	TRBJ2-7	TRBV7-9	TGTGCCAGCAGCGGGGCGGGGTCCCTAATTTCCTACGAGCAGTACTTC	CASSGAGSLISYEQYF
.	.	TRBJ1-3	TRBV5-5	TGTGCCAGCAGCTTTACGACAGCCTCTGGAAACACCATATATTTT	CASSFTTASGNTIYF
.	.	TRBJ1-3	TRBV9	TGTGCCAGCAGCGCCGGGGGAGTAGCTGGAAACACCATATATTTT	CASSAGGVAGNTIYF
.	TRBD1	TRBJ1-1	TRBV6-5	TGTGCCAGCGTGCCCGGGACAGGCTACACTGAAGCTTTCTTT	CASVPGTGYTEAFF
.	.	TRBJ2-1	TRBV19	TGTGCCAGTAGTATGGGGGCACCCTTCTACAATGAGCAGTTCTTC	CASSMGAPFYNEQFF
.	TRBD2	TRBJ2-1	TRBV27	TGTGCCAGCAGTTTATCTGGCGGGAGCTCCTACAATGAGCAGTTCTTC	CASSLSGGSSYNEQFF
.	.	TRBJ2-1	TRBV7-8	TGTGCCAGCAGCTTGCTCCGACCCCTGGGAGCGGGTGCCTACAATGAGCAGTTCTTC	CASSLLRPLGAGAYNEQFF
.	.	TRBJ2-2	TRBV7-2	TGTGCCAGCACTCCTAGAAGGGGATTGAACACCGGGGAGCTGTTTTTT	CASTPRRGLNTGELFF
.	TRBD1	TRBJ2-5	TRBV7-8	TGTGCCAGCAGCCTATGGGACAGAGAGACCCAGTACTTC	CASSLWDRETQYF
.	TRBD1	TRBJ1-1	TRBV11-2	TGTGCCAGCAGCCCCCAGACAGGGGTTACTGAAGCTTTCTTT	CASSPQTGVTEAFF
.	.	TRBJ1-3	TRBV30	TGTGCCTGGAGTTTCCCTGTGGGAAACACCATATATTTT	CAWSFPVGNTIYF
.	.	TRBJ1-2	TRBV9	TGTGCCAGCAGCGTAGCTAGGGCAGGGGACGGCTACACCTTC	CASSVARAGDGYTF
.	.	TRBJ2-1	TRBV5-1	TGCGCCAGCAGCTTGGCCGAGGTGGGGCAGTTCTTC	CASSLAEVGQFF
.	.	TRBJ2-7	TRBV25-1	TGTGCCAGCAGGCGGGGAGCCTCCTACGAGCAGTACTTC	CASRRGASYEQYF
.	TRBD1	TRBJ1-1	TRBV9	TGTGCCAGCAGCTCCGATTGGACAGGGAACACTGAAGCTTTCTTT	CASSSDWTGNTEAFF
.	.	TRBJ1-1	TRBV20-1	TGCAGTGCTAGTAACGGTCCACCCCTGGTGCGCACTGAAGCTTTCTTT	CSASNGPPLVRTEAFF
.	.	TRBJ2-6	TRBV9	TGTGCCAGCAGCCGAGAAAACTCTGGGGCCAACGTCCTGACTTTC	CASSRENSGANVLTF
.	TRBD1	TRBJ1-4	TRBV4-2	TGTGCCAGCAGCCAAGCGGGACAGGTTGAAGAAAAACTGTTTTTT	CASSQAGQVEEKLFF
once	.	TRBJ2-3	TRBV10-1	TGCGCCAGCAGTGAAGGAGACACAGATACGCAGTATTTT	CASSEGDTDTQYF
.	.	TRBJ2-7	TRBV5-1	TGCGCCAGCAGCTCCGCGGGCGGCGGGTACGAGCAGTACTTC	CASSSAGGGYEQYF
.	TRBD1	TRBJ1-5	TRBV28	TGTGCCAGCACTAACAGGGGTTTCAATCAGCCCCAGCATTTT	CASTNRGFNQPQHF
.	TRBD2	TRBJ2-5	TRBV2	TGTGCCAGCGGCGGGGGATCCGGAGAGACCCAGTACTTC	CASGGGSGETQYF
.	.	TRBJ1-5	TRBV5-6	TGTGCCAGCAGCTTAAGGGGCACCAATCAGCCCCAGCATTTT	CASSLRGTNQPQHF
.	.	TRBJ2-5	TRBV7-3	TGTGCCAGCAGCTTTCCGGGTGGCGAGACCCAGTACTTC	CASSFPGGETQYF
.	.	TRBJ1-6	TRBV28	TGTGCCAGCAGTTTCGGGGGTACCTATAATTCACCCCTCCACTTT	CASSFGGTYNSPLHF
.	TRBD2	TRBJ2-5	TRBV11-1	TGTGCCAGCAGCCGGGGACTAGCGGACCAAGAGACCCAGTACTTC	CASSRGLADQETQYF
.	TRBD2	TRBJ2-5	TRBV5-1	TGCGCCAGCAGCTTGGAGTATGCGGGAGGGCCGGTAGAGACCCAGTACTTC	CASSLEYAGGPVETQYF
.	.	TRBJ1-5	TRBV27	TGTGCCAGCAGGGGAGGGACTTTTCAGCCCCAGCATTTT	CASRGGTFQPQHF
once	TRBD2	TRBJ2-5	TRBV9	TGTGCCAGCAGCGTAGGCGGGAGGGCGGGGGAGACCCAGTACTTC	CASSVGGRAGETQYF
.	.	TRBJ1-1	TRBV28	TGTGCCAGCAGTCGCCGGACACGCTACAACACTGAAGCTTTCTTT	CASSRRTRYNTEAFF
.	.	TRBJ1-5	TRBV12-5	TGTGCTAGTGGTTTGGTCGGGGGACCCCAGCATTTT	CASGLVGGPQHF
.	.	TRBJ2-1	TRBV5-6	TGTGCCAGCTGGAGGGGTCCGAGCTCCTACAATGAGCAGTTCTTC	CASWRGPSSYNEQFF
.	.	TRBJ1-1	TRBV18	TGTGCCAGCTCACCAAACGGCGGAAAAAACACTGAAGCTTTCTTT	CASSPNGGKNTEAFF
.	TRBD2	TRBJ2-5	TRBV28	TGTGCCACTTCGGAACTAGCGGGATCCACGGCCTTGGGGGGAGAGACCCAGTACTTC	CATSELAGSTALGGETQYF
.	TRBD1	TRBJ2-1	TRBV5-1	TGCGCCAGCAGCTGGACAGGACCCGGCAATGAGCAGTTCTTC	CASSWTGPGNEQFF
.	.	TRBJ1-1	TRBV9	TGTGCCAGCAGCGTAGGCGGCACTGAAGCTTTCTTT	CASSVGGTEAFF
.	.	TRBJ2-2	TRBV4-1	TGCGCCAGCAGCCAGGCAGATTCCGGGGAGCTGTTTTTT	CASSQADSGELFF
.	.	TRBJ2-3	TRBV5-1	TGCGCCAGCAGCTTGGAGCTCAGCACAGATACGCAGTATTTT	CASSLELSTDTQYF
.	TRBD2	TRBJ2-3	TRBV30	TGTACGCTAGCGGGGCCCACAGATACGCAGTATTTT	CTLAGPTDTQYF
.	.	TRBJ1-5	TRBV18	TGTGCCAGCTCAGCCGGGATCACCCGATGGTCTCAGCCCCAGCATTTT	CASSAGITRWSQPQHF
.	.	TRBJ1-1	TRBV19	TGTGCCAGTAGTCCCTCGACAGTGGCCGGCACTGAAGCTTTCTTT	CASSPSTVAGTEAFF
.	TRBD2	TRBJ2-3	TRBV5-6	TGTGCCAGCAGCCTTACTAGCGGGGCTAGAGATACGCAGTATTTT	CASSLTSGARDTQYF
.	TRBD2	TRBJ2-3	TRBV3-1/TRBV3-2	TGTGCCAGCAGCAAAAGCGATTTTACGGGGGGGTCAAATACGCAGTATTTT	CASSKSDFTGGSNTQYF
.	TRBD2	TRBJ2-5	TRBV5-6	TGTGCCAGCAGCTTGCGGGGGGGCCCTGGGACCCAGTACTTC	CASSLRGGPGTQYF
few	TRBD2	TRBJ2-5	TRBV20-1	TGCAGTGCTAGTGGGACTAGCGGGAGGTACCGAGAGACCCAGTACTTC	CSASGTSGRYRETQYF
.	TRBD1	TRBJ1-2	TRBV6-5	TGTGCCAGCAGTTCCCCGACAGGGAGAGACTATGGCTACACCTTC	CASSSPTGRDYGYTF